This TCR beta chain stems from a study of T cell repertoires in cytomegalovirus infection. Overall study: Use of recently identified HLA-C-restricted and well-studied HLA-B-restricted CMV epitopes was part of the study. Public TCR beta signatures provided an indication of both CMV infection and a matching HLA type. Whole-study results and caveats: HLA-C-restricted CMV-specific TCR beta clonotypes prevailed in the ex vivo response. Pooled public TCR beta family frequency picked out CMV carriers with the relevant HLA.

TCRdb ran MiXCR on the reads and lists one entry per CDR3 protein. This table has under 450,000 distinct CDR3 sequences, about 35% appearing once. This clonotype was counted only a few times. Its antigen remains unidentified. In germline, CDR1 is LGHNA, CDR2 YSLEER. The CDR3 spans 15 residues. V lost 0 bases and J 6 bases, leaving 12 bases between the germline ends. The chain employs TRBV4-3 and TRBJ2-1; no reliable D call. The sample here was cultured PBMCs, taken from culture after CMV antigen stimulation. This TCR was sampled from a human donor in good health (CMV status not recorded). Some clones in this sample may be carry-over from other donors' samples. The chain's CDR3 is CASSQEQTTGNEQFF. CDR3 sequence (DNA): TGCGCCAGCAGCCAAGAACAGACGACCGGCAATGAGCAGTTCTTC.